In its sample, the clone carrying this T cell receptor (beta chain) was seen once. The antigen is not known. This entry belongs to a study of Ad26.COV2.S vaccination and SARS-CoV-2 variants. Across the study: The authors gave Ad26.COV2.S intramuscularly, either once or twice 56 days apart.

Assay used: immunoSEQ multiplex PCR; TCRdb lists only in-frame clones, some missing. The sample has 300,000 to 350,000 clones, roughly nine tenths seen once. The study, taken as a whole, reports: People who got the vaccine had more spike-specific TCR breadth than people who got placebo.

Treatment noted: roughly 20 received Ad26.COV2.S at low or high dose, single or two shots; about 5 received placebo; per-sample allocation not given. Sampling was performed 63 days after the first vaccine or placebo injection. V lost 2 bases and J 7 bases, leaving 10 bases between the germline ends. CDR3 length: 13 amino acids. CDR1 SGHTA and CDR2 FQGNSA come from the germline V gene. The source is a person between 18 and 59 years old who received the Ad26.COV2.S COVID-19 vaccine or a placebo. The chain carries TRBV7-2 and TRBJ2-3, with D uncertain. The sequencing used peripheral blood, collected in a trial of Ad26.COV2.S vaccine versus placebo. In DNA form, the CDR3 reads TGTGCCAGCAGCTTACCCTCCGTCAATACGCAGTATTTT. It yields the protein CASSLPSVNTQYF. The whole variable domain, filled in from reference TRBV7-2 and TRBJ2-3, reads GAGVSQSPSNKVTEKGKDVELRCDPISGHTALYWYRQSLGQGLEFLIYFQGNSAPDKSGLPSDRFSAERTGGSVSTLTIQRTQQEDSAVYLCASSLPSVNTQYFGPGTRLTVL.